Below are 30 T cell receptor beta chains sequenced from a single sample in a study of human T cells and chemical hapten exposure. This sample's time point: pre-sensitization, week 0. This sample's treatment: therapeutic diphenylcyclopropenone sensitization with weekly scalp DPC. TCRdb used MiXCR to reprocess the RACE reads, holding one entry per CDR3 protein. Among tens of thousands of distinct CDR3 sequences, roughly a tenth were seen once, and the ten largest hold approximately 6.2%. The specimen was whole blood, collected in connection with sensitization to the hapten diphenylcyclopropenone (DPC). Source of these receptors: a man aged 30-40 years with alopecia areata. Some clones in this sample may be carry-over from other donors' samples.

V usage is TRBV28 and J usage is TRBJ1-1; D is undetermined. Germline CDR1 is MDHEN and CDR2 is SYDVKM. This CDR3 is built from 13 residues. V was pared by 6 bases and J by 6 bases, with 14 bases between. The CDR3 DNA follows: TGTGCCAGCAGGGCGGGCAAGCCCCCTGAAGCTTTCTTT. Translation gives CASRAGKPPEAFF.

There are a few counts of this clonotype. The chain is built from TRBV12-3 or TRBV12-4 and TRBJ2-4; D uncertain. Trimming took 7 bases from V and 6 from J, leaving 10 bases between them. The CDR3 is 12 amino acids. CDR3 loop: CASTVHANIQYF. In DNA form, the CDR3 reads TGTGCCAGCACCGTACACGCAAACATTCAGTACTTC.

This chain uses TRBV11-1 with TRBJ2-7; 9 nucleotides match TRBD1. This CDR3 region has 14 residues. CDR1 is SGHAT and CDR2 is FQDESV in the germline V gene (reference sequence). V dropped 5 bases and J dropped 6; count of bases not matched to a gene: 8. The CDR3 reads CASSATGGVSEQYV. CDR3 nucleotides: TGTGCCAGCAGCGCCACAGGGGGCGTATCCGAGCAGTACGTC.

The CDR3 protein is CASAQGALAKNIQYF. DNA for the CDR3: TGTGCCAGCGCACAGGGGGCCCTAGCCAAAAACATTCAGTACTTC. The chain employs TRBV18 and TRBJ2-4; TRBD1 matches at 9 bases. V gave up 8 bases and J gave up 0 bases; unmatched junction bases: 5. The germline CDR1 and CDR2 sequences are KGHSH and LQKENI. The CDR3 contains 15 residues.

This clonotype ranks as medium-sized (0.01 to 0.1%). This chain uses TRBV12-3 or TRBV12-4 with TRBJ1-1; D may be TRBD1 (6 bases). The CDR3 is 12 residues long. The V gene lost 8 bases and the J gene lost 7 bases, with 14 bases spanning the gap. The CDR3 spells CASSQGLNEAFF. The CDR3 bases are TGTGCCAGCTCTCAGGGGTTGAATGAAGCTTTCTTT.

This clonotype was seen many times. The gene calls are TRBV20-1 and TRBJ2-5; 12 nucleotides match TRBD2. The CDR3 is 16 residues long. Germline V gives CDR1 DFQATT, CDR2 SNEGSKA (reference sequence). Germline trimming cut 5 bases from V and 2 bases from J; bases unmatched to any gene: 9. Here the CDR3 DNA reads TGCAGTGCTGTTGGACTAGCGGGATCGTGGCAAGAGACCCAGTACTTC. Residues: CSAVGLAGSWQETQYF.

This clonotype was observed a few times. The chain joins TRBV9 to TRBJ2-1; TRBD2 aligns across 8 bases. V lost 6 bases to trimming and J lost 0 bases; unmatched junction nucleotides: 11. The CDR3 loop spans 17 amino acids. Germline CDR1 reads SGDLS; CDR2 reads YYNGEE. The CDR3 here is CASNQAGDRYSYNEQFF. In DNA form, the CDR3 reads TGTGCCAGCAACCAAGCGGGGGACCGATACTCCTACAATGAGCAGTTCTTC. Based on the CDR3 plus reference TRBV9 and TRBJ2-1, the full variable domain is DSGVTQTPKHLITATGQRVTLRCSPRSGDLSVYWYQQSLDQGLQFLIQYYNGEERAKGNILERFSAQQFPDLHSELNLSSLELGDSALYFCASNQAGDRYSYNEQFFGPGTRLTVL.

The table lists this clonotype with many counts. The chain recombines TRBV29-1 with TRBJ2-3; 9 bases agree with TRBD2. The germline gives CDR1 SQVTM, CDR2 ANQGSEA. This CDR3 region has 15 residues. With V trimmed by 8 bases and J by 1 base, 10 bases remained unmatched. This CDR3 reads CSISGGLLGTDTQYF. The CDR3 nucleotides are TGCAGCATTAGCGGGGGTCTCTTGGGCACAGATACGCAGTATTTT.

In this sample, this clonotype turned up a few times. This chain connects TRBV5-1 to TRBJ2-7; D might be TRBD1 (5 bases). This CDR3 spans 13 amino acids. Trimming removed 5 bases at V and 2 bases at J, with 11 bases between. The germline gives CDR1 SGHRS, CDR2 YFSETQ. The CDR3 DNA sequence: TGCGCCAGCAGAGGGGATGTACCCTACGAGCAGTACTTC. It is translated as CASRGDVPYEQYF.

This clonotype showed up just a few times. This rearrangement joins TRBV2 to TRBJ2-2; 10 positions match TRBD2. Germline CDR1 reads SNHLY; CDR2 reads FYNNEI. Trimming removed 11 bases from V and 3 bases from J; junction bases left unmatched: 6. CDR3 length equals 14 residues. DNA of the CDR3: TGTGCCGCGGGGAGCGGGGGGGACACCGGGGAGCTGTTTTTT. Amino acid sequence: CAAGSGGDTGELFF.

In this sample, this clonotype turned up many times. The chain carries TRBV18 and TRBJ1-4; D not resolved. The V gene lost 6 bases and the J gene lost 6 bases, with 17 bases spanning the gap. The V gene's germline CDR1 is KGHSH and CDR2 LQKENI. The CDR3 contains 15 residues. In DNA, the CDR3 is TGTGCCAGCTCCATCCGCGGGGTACTGGATGAAAAACTGTTTTTT. Protein product: CASSIRGVLDEKLFF.

A few counts support this clonotype. This sequence joins TRBV7-9 and TRBJ2-3; maybe TRBD2 (6 bases). V was clipped by 5 bases and J by 2 bases, with 17 bases between them. The CDR3 has 16 amino acids. Germline V gene lookup returns CDR1 SEHNR and CDR2 FQNEAQ (reference sequence). CDR3 sequence (DNA): TGTGCCAGCAGCGTGGGGACCGGGACTCTCACAGATACGCAGTATTTT. Amino acid sequence: CASSVGTGTLTDTQYF.

CDR3 protein: CASSRIGQGTYSGANVLTF. The CDR3 DNA reads as TGTGCCAGCTCACGTATAGGACAGGGGACTTACTCTGGGGCCAACGTCCTGACTTTC. The chain combines TRBV18 with TRBJ2-6, with 9 bases aligning to TRBD1. J lost 0 bases, V lost 4 bases, and 10 bases had no gene match. The CDR3 runs 19 residues. From germline, CDR1 is KGHSH and CDR2 LQKENI.

This clonotype was seen many times. This sequence joins TRBV18 and TRBJ1-5; 7 bases fit TRBD1. With 3 bases clipped from V and 5 bases from J, the junction kept 4 bases outside the gene matches. CDR1 is KGHSH, CDR2 LQKENI, per germline. The CDR3 extends over 14 amino acids. This chain's CDR3 is CASSPLTGYQPQHF. The CDR3 DNA reads as TGTGCCAGCTCACCTTTGACAGGGTATCAGCCCCAGCATTTT.

The table lists this clonotype with many counts. This chain connects TRBV6-6 to TRBJ2-7, with 12 bases that match TRBD2. This CDR3 comprises 17 residues. Losses at the gene ends were 2 bases for V and 0 bases for J; bases not matched to a gene: 5. Germline V gives CDR1 MNHNY, CDR2 SVGAGI (reference sequence). The CDR3 is CASSYLGGLAGSYEQYV. As DNA, the CDR3 is TGTGCCAGCAGTTACCTTGGGGGACTAGCGGGCTCCTACGAGCAGTACGTC.

About this clonotype itself: Since a much larger clone is just one base distant, this may be a read error. This sequence joins TRBV7-9 and TRBJ2-6; TRBD1 or TRBD2 may be the D gene (5 bases each). CDR3 length equals 18 residues. Germline V CDR1 and CDR2: SEHNR, FQNEAQ (reference sequence). The CDR3 spells CASSPPGASLTGANVMTF. CDR3 nucleotides: TGTGCCAGCAGCCCGCCCGGGGCCTCATTGACTGGGGCCAACGTCATGACTTTC. Combining the CDR3 with reference TRBV7-9 and TRBJ2-6 gives the whole variable domain DTGVSQNPRHKITKRGQNVTFRCDPISEHNRLYWYRQTLGQGPEFLTYFQNEAQLEKSRLLSDRFSAERPKGSFSTLEIQRTEQGDSAMYLCASSPPGASLTGANVMTFGAGSRLTVL.

CDR3 sequence: CASSGTGLQETQYF. The CDR3 DNA sequence: TGTGCCAGCAGCGGGACTGGGTTACAAGAGACCCAGTACTTC. The chain is built from TRBV7-9 and TRBJ2-5; D is perhaps TRBD2 (6 bases). Germline V gene sequence: CDR1 SEHNR, CDR2 FQNEAQ (reference sequence). This CDR3 contains 14 residues. V lost 5 bases, J lost 2 bases, and 12 bases lay in between.

The table lists this clonotype with many counts. The rearrangement uses TRBV21-1 and TRBJ2-7; TRBD2 is the table's D call, not checked against the DNA. TRBV21-1 is a listed pseudogene. CDR3 length: 14 amino acids. As DNA, the CDR3 is TGTGCCAGCAGAGAGCTACTAGTTTCCTACGAGCAGTACGTC. Amino acids: CASRELLVSYEQYV.

The CDR3 nucleotides are TGTGCCAGCAGCTTAGGGGGGGCGTCCACAGATACGCAGTATTTT. Protein sequence: CASSLGGASTDTQYF. The chain carries TRBV7-9 and TRBJ2-3; D may be TRBD1 or TRBD2 (6 bases each). Germline loops: CDR1 SEHNR, CDR2 FQNEAQ (reference sequence). This CDR3 is built from 15 residues. The V end lost 1 base, the J end lost 2 bases, and 10 bases lay between the germline ends. Full variable domain (missing parts from reference TRBV7-9 and TRBJ2-3): DTGVSQNPRHKITKRGQNVTFRCDPISEHNRLYWYRQTLGQGPEFLTYFQNEAQLEKSRLLSDRFSAERPKGSFSTLEIQRTEQGDSAMYLCASSLGGASTDTQYFGPGTRLTVL.

Ten or more counts support this clonotype. The chain employs TRBV12-3 or TRBV12-4 and TRBJ2-2; unclear D gene. V shed 3 bases and J shed 7 bases, with 6 bases lying between them. The length of the CDR3 is 12 residues. The CDR3 loop reads CASSFDLGELFF. The DNA for the CDR3 is TGTGCCAGCAGTTTCGATCTCGGGGAGCTGTTTTTT.

This clonotype was counted a few times. The genes are TRBV25-1 and TRBJ1-1; tentatively, D is TRBD1 (6 bases). Germline V gives CDR1 MGHDK, CDR2 SYGVNS. V was pared by 4 bases and J by 0 bases, with 21 bases between. The CDR3 is 18 residues long. Written as DNA, the CDR3 is TGTGCCAGCAGTGCGGCCGCGACAGGAAAAATAATGAACACTGAAGCTTTCTTT. This sequence encodes CASSAAATGKIMNTEAFF.

This clonotype occurred many times. The rearrangement joins TRBV6-5 to TRBJ1-6; 9 bases fit TRBD1. The V segment lost 5 bases and the J segment 1 base; nucleotides outside the gene matches: 15. The CDR3 consists of 20 residues. Per germline, CDR1 MNHEY and CDR2 SVGAGI. This CDR3 is CASSTVGQGLSSSYNSPLHF. The CDR3 DNA sequence: TGTGCCAGCAGTACAGTGGGACAGGGACTTTCATCATCCTATAATTCACCCCTCCACTTT.

The rearrangement joins TRBV19 to TRBJ2-3; 16 nucleotides align to TRBD2. V shed 5 bases and J 6 bases; nucleotides not matched to a gene: 8. Per the germline V gene, CDR1 is LNHDA and CDR2 is SQIVND (reference sequence). There are 17 residues in the CDR3. As DNA, the CDR3 is TGTGCCAGTAGTCCAACGGGACTAGCGGGAGGGCCGGATACGCAGTATTTT. This sequence encodes CASSPTGLAGGPDTQYF.

The V gene is TRBV7-3, the J gene TRBJ1-1; D remains ambiguous. The CDR3 runs 15 residues. Germline values: CDR1 SGHTA, CDR2 FQGTGA. Trimming took off 5 bases at V and 4 bases at J, with 17 bases between the two ends. The CDR3: CASSPIHGRGTEAFF. CDR3 DNA: TGTGCCAGCAGCCCTATACACGGTCGGGGCACTGAAGCTTTCTTT.

Many counts were recorded for this clonotype. CDR3 sequence: CASTPFVWTSGSRDEQFF. The DNA of the CDR3 is TGTGCCAGTACACCCTTTGTCTGGACTAGCGGGAGTCGGGATGAGCAGTTCTTC. The rearrangement uses TRBV19 and TRBJ2-1, with 13 nucleotides matching TRBD2. V gave up 7 bases and J gave up 8 bases; unmatched junction bases: 17. This CDR3 comprises 18 residues. Germline CDR1 is LNHDA and CDR2 is SQIVND (reference sequence).

Many counts were recorded for this clonotype. V gene TRBV5-4 combines with J gene TRBJ1-1; 10 bases are shared with TRBD1. Losses at the gene ends were 4 bases for V and 3 bases for J; bases not matched to a gene: 6. CDR1 is SGHNT, CDR2 YYREEE, per germline (reference sequence). The CDR3 extends over 15 amino acids. CDR3 sequence: CASSARQGAYTEAFF. Here the CDR3 DNA reads TGTGCCAGCAGCGCGAGACAGGGGGCATACACTGAAGCTTTCTTT.

The chain recombines TRBV4-1 with TRBJ2-2; weak D call: TRBD1 (5 bases). Trimming left V 0 bases short and J 8 bases short, with 10 bases between. The CDR3 covers 14 residues. Germline V gives CDR1 MGHRA, CDR2 YSYEKL. CDR3 bases: TGCGCCAGCAGCCAAGAATCGACAGTTGGGGAGCTGTTTTTT. Residues: CASSQESTVGELFF.

This clonotype was seen repeatedly, ten times or more. The V and J genes are TRBV21-1 and TRBJ1-6; the DNA was not used to check the table's D call, TRBD1. TRBV21-1 is classified as a pseudogene. This CDR3 is built from 13 residues. The CDR3 sequence: CARMDRKNSPLHF. In nucleotides, the CDR3 is TGTGCCAGAATGGACAGGAAAAATTCACCCCTCCACTTT.

V gene TRBV9 combines with J gene TRBJ2-2, with 9 bases fitting TRBD2. CDR1 is SGDLS, CDR2 YYNGEE, per germline. V dropped 4 bases and J dropped 3; count of bases not matched to a gene: 7. The CDR3 is made up of 16 amino acids. CDR3 nucleotide sequence: TGTGCCAGCAGCCCTTCTAGCGGGGCCTACACCGGGGAGCTGTTTTTT. It yields the protein CASSPSSGAYTGELFF.

This clonotype has ten or more counts. The chain uses TRBV12-3 or TRBV12-4 and TRBJ2-4, with a weak D call TRBD1 (6 bases). The CDR3 is 14 amino acids. Trimming left V 6 bases short and J 6 bases short, with 15 bases between. DNA for the CDR3: TGTGCCAGCAGGAACCGGGACAACGTAAACATTCAGTACTTC. It codes for CASRNRDNVNIQYF.